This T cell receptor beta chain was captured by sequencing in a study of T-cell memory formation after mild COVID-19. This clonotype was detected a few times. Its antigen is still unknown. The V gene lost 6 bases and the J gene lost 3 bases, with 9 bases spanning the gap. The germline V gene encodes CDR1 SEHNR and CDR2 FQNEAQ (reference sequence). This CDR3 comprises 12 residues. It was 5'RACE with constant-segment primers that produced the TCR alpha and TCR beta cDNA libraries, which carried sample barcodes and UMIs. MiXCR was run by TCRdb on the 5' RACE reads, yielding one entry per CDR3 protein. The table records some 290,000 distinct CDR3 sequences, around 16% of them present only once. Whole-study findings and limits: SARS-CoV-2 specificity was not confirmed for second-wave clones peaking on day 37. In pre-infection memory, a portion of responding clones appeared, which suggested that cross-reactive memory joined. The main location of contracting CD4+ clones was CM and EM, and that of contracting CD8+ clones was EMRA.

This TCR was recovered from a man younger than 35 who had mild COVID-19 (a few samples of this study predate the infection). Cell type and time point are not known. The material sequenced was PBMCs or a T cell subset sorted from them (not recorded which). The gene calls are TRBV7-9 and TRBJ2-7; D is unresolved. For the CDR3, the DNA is TGTGCCAGCAGATTAAGGATCTACGAGCAGTACGTC. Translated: CASRLRIYEQYV.